This paragraph reports one T cell receptor (beta chain). Measured with immunoSEQ multiplex PCR; TCRdb has only the in-frame clones, and not every one. Here the sample spans under 130,000 clones, about 70% being singletons. Both CD45RO+ cells and CCR7-negative CD45RA+ TemRA cells were combined to make up CD8 memory. This sample was included in a study of shared clonotypes between healthy human individuals. The CDR3 sequence is 13 residues long. The trim removed 7 bases at V and 4 bases at J, leaving 5 bases unmatched. Germline V CDR1 and CDR2: MDHEN, SYDVKM. This sequence originates from a woman aged 25 to 39 in good health. The sequencing input was memory CD8+ T cells sorted from blood. Subset here: CD45RO+ cells pooled with CCR7-negative TemRA cells. V usage is TRBV28 and J usage is TRBJ2-7; 9 bases fit TRBD1. CDR3 sequence reads: CASMPDRGYEQYF. CDR3 sequence (DNA): TGTGCCAGCATGCCCGACAGGGGGTACGAGCAGTACTTC.